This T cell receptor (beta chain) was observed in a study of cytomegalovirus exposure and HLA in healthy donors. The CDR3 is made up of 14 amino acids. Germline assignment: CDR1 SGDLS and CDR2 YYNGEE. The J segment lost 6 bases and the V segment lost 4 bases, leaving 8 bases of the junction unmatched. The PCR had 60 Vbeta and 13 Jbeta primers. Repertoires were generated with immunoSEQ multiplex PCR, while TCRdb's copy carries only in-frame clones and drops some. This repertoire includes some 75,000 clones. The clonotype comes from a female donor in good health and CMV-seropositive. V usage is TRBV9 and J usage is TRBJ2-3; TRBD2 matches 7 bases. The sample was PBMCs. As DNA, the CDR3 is TGTGCCAGCAGCCGCGGGGGAAGAGGGGATACGCAGTATTTT. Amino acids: CASSRGGRGDTQYF.